The 24 T cell receptor beta chains below come from one sample, sequenced in a study of blood T cell repertoires in COVID-19 (dated by TCRdb to 2020 to 2022). The library came from the immunoSEQ multiplex PCR assay. TCRdb mirrors the immuneACCESS table, restricted to in-frame sequences. Some clones are absent from its copies; in checked studies, under half trace to an unresolved V gene, and the reason for the others is unknown. The sample table holds roughly 500,000 clones, of which around 85% were seen once. 6.5% to 9.5% of the sample comes from the top ten. Material for sequencing was PBMCs or T cells enriched from blood (not recorded which). These TCRs come from a woman in her sixties who had recovered from COVID-19.

V and J are TRBV9 and TRBJ1-6; D is uncertain. In germline, CDR1 is SGDLS, CDR2 YYNGEE. Between the trimmed V and J ends, which lost 3 bases and 8 bases, there was a span of 9 bases. CDR3 length equals 13 residues. The CDR3 region is CASSEGLDSPLHF. Written as DNA, the CDR3 is TGTGCCAGCAGCGAAGGACTCGATTCACCCCTCCACTTT.

The chain recombines TRBV10-3 with TRBJ2-3; TRBD2 matches 9 bases. This CDR3 region has 15 residues. The ends lost 11 bases at V and 5 bases at J; junction bases unmatched: 14. The germline V gene encodes CDR1 ENHRY and CDR2 SYGVKD. Written as DNA, the CDR3 is TGTGCCTCCTATCCAGGCCTAGCGGGGATAGATACGCAGTATTTT. Translating it yields CASYPGLAGIDTQYF.

The chain is built from TRBV24-1 and TRBJ1-2; 7 nucleotides agree with TRBD1. Germline CDR1 reads KGHDR; CDR2 reads SFDVKD. This CDR3 comprises 14 residues. The junction had 0 bases not matched to a gene; V was cut back by 0 bases and J by 3 bases. CDR3 sequence reads: CATSDLDRDYGYTF. CDR3 sequence (DNA): TGTGCCACCAGTGATTTGGACAGGGACTATGGCTACACCTTC.

The chain carries TRBV11-2 and TRBJ2-5; D gene unclear. Germline V CDR1 and CDR2: SGHAT, FQNNGV. This CDR3 comprises 11 residues. V was shortened by 5 bases and J by 2 bases, with 3 bases between the two germline ends. CDR3 sequence reads: CASSLQETQYF. Here the CDR3 DNA reads TGTGCCAGCAGCCTACAAGAGACCCAGTACTTC.

This chain joins TRBV9 and TRBJ1-4; D is unresolved. Trimming took off 4 bases at V and 5 bases at J, with 9 bases between the two ends. CDR3 length: 13 residues. Germline V gene data show CDR1 as SGDLS and CDR2 as YYNGEE. CDR3 region: CASSQNSNEKLFF. CDR3 nucleotides: TGTGCCAGCAGCCAGAATTCGAATGAAAAACTGTTTTTT.

The chain links TRBV5-1 to TRBJ2-1, with TRBD2 identical over 10 bases. V lost 3 bases to trimming and J lost 7 bases; unmatched junction nucleotides: 22. The CDR3 is 20 amino acids. Germline assignment: CDR1 SGHRS and CDR2 YFSETQ. The CDR3 sequence: CASSWPASGGLAIVPNEQFF. The CDR3 DNA is TGCGCCAGCAGCTGGCCGGCTAGCGGGGGCCTAGCGATAGTACCTAATGAGCAGTTCTTC.

A remark on this clone: This CDR3 is missing its conserved last phenylalanine or tryptophan, likely due to a read error. Because the CDR3's place on the DNA is in doubt, the DNA is left out and the CDR3 is given as listed by TCRdb. The V and J genes are TRBV15 and TRBJ1-3; the table's D call TRBD1 went unverified against the DNA. Germline V lookup: CDR1 LNHNV, CDR2 YYDKDF (reference sequence). The CDR3 contains 13 residues when both ends are counted. The CDR3 is CATSIPGQVTPWT.

The CDR3 spells CASSFNRYLEAFF. The CDR3 bases are TGTGCCAGCAGCTTTAACAGGTACCTTGAAGCTTTCTTT. The rearrangement uses TRBV5-6 and TRBJ1-1, with D possibly TRBD1 on 5 matching bases. V lost 2 bases and J lost 7, with 12 bases in between. The length of the CDR3 is 13 residues. CDR1 and CDR2 (germline): SGHDT, YYEEEE.

The chain joins TRBV30 to TRBJ1-6; D is uncertain. Germline V gives CDR1 GTSNPN, CDR2 SVGIG (reference sequence). The CDR3 runs 15 residues. V shed 0 bases and J shed 0 bases, with 6 bases lying between them. CDR3 coding DNA: TGTGCCTGGAGTGTAACTAGCTCCTATAATTCACCCCTCCACTTT. It yields the protein CAWSVTSSYNSPLHF.

This clone appeared a few times. The V and J genes are TRBV5-1 and TRBJ1-1, with TRBD1 as a possible D gene (6 bases). From germline, CDR1 is SGHRS and CDR2 YFSETQ. The germline V and J ends were trimmed by 1 base and 5 bases, with 12 bases remaining between them. The length of the CDR3 is 14 residues. CDR3 residues: CASSLMRGTTEAFF. The CDR3 DNA reads TGCGCCAGCAGCTTGATGAGGGGGACGACTGAAGCTTTCTTT. Full variable domain (remainder filled in from reference TRBV5-1 and TRBJ1-1): KAGVTQTPRYLIKTRGQQVTLSCSPISGHRSVSWYQQTPGQGLQFLFEYFSETQRNKGNFPGRFSGRQFSNSRSEMNVSTLELGDSALYLCASSLMRGTTEAFFGQGTRLTVV.

V gene TRBV28 combines with J gene TRBJ1-1; 9 nucleotides agree with TRBD1. V shed 6 bases and J 1 base; nucleotides not matched to a gene: 3. CDR3 length: 14 amino acids. Germline V CDR1 and CDR2: MDHEN, SYDVKM. Here the CDR3 reads CASRETGGNTEAFF. The CDR3, as DNA: TGTGCCAGCAGAGAGACAGGGGGGAACACTGAAGCTTTCTTT.

V and J are TRBV19 and TRBJ2-2, with a weak D call TRBD2 (5 bases). Trimming took 4 bases from V and 7 from J, leaving 13 bases between them. The CDR3 has 14 residues. From germline, CDR1 is LNHDA and CDR2 SQIVND (reference sequence). The CDR3 region is CASSRSSLDGELFF. The CDR3 coding sequence is TGTGCCAGTAGTAGGTCTAGCTTGGACGGGGAGCTGTTTTTT.

V is TRBV19 and J is TRBJ1-1; 10 nucleotides align to TRBD1. The CDR3 consists of 15 residues. Losses at the gene ends were 3 bases for V and 4 bases for J; bases not matched to a gene: 5. CDR1 and CDR2 (germline): LNHDA, SQIVND (reference sequence). CDR3 sequence: CASSILRTGGTEAFF. As DNA, the CDR3 is TGTGCCAGTAGTATCCTACGGACAGGGGGCACTGAAGCTTTCTTT.

With regard to this clone: Germline is not matched at one junction end, which may reflect a read error. The chain carries TRBV7-8 and TRBJ2-1; 7 bases agree with TRBD1. The CDR3 is 13 amino acids. The germline V gene encodes CDR1 SGHVS and CDR2 FQNEAQ. The CDR3 region has the DNA TGTACCAGCAGCCTCGACAGGGCAGGTGAGCAGTTCTTC. Protein product: CTSSLDRAGEQFF. Drawing the rest from reference TRBV7-8 and TRBJ2-1, the complete variable domain is GAGVSQSPRYKVAKRGQDVALRCDPISGHVSLFWYQQALGQGPEFLTYFQNEAQLDKSGLPSDRFFAERPEGSVSTLKIQRTQQEDSAVYLCTSSLDRAGEQFFGPGTRLTVL.

The V gene is TRBV18, the J gene TRBJ1-1, with D possibly TRBD1 on 5 matching bases. V lost 6 bases, J lost 1 base, and 12 bases lay in between. The CDR3 has 14 residues. The germline V gene encodes CDR1 KGHSH and CDR2 LQKENI. The CDR3 DNA sequence: TGTGCCAGCTCCCGAGAAGGACAGAACACTGAAGCTTTCTTT. Amino acid sequence: CASSREGQNTEAFF.

V and J are TRBV29-1 and TRBJ1-3; the D gene is possibly TRBD1 (6 bases). The CDR3 runs 14 residues. V was cut by 4 bases and J by 0 bases, with 10 bases left in between. The germline V gene has CDR1 SQVTM and CDR2 ANQGSEA. The CDR3 reads CSVGGQASGNTIYF. The DNA for the CDR3 is TGCAGCGTTGGGGGGCAGGCCTCTGGAAACACCATATATTTT.

Comments on this clone: The sample has other DNA sequences that encode this CDR3 too. The rearrangement links TRBV3-1 (or the pseudogene TRBV3-2) to TRBJ1-1, with D hard to call. Germline CDR1 reads LGHDT; CDR2 reads YNNKEL (reference sequence). With 1 base removed from V and 1 base from J, the gap between germline ends came to 7 bases. This CDR3 is built from 14 residues. The CDR3 is CASSQGHSNTEAFF. DNA for the CDR3: TGTGCCAGCAGCCAAGGACACTCGAACACTGAAGCTTTCTTT.

The gene calls are TRBV6-5 and TRBJ1-2; 7 bases align to TRBD1. Losses at the gene ends were 0 bases for V and 9 bases for J; bases not matched to a gene: 4. The CDR3 is 13 residues long. In germline, CDR1 is MNHEY, CDR2 SVGAGI. The CDR3 coding sequence is TGTGCCAGCAGTTACTCGACAGGGTTAAGCTACACCTTC. Its protein is CASSYSTGLSYTF.

This chain uses TRBV18 with TRBJ2-2; TRBD1 aligns across 9 bases. The CDR3 runs to 13 residues. The germline V gene encodes CDR1 KGHSH and CDR2 LQKENI. Losses at the gene ends were 3 bases for V and 10 bases for J; bases not matched to a gene: 3. This chain's CDR3 is CASSPGQGEELFF. The CDR3 nucleotides read TGTGCCAGCTCACCGGGACAGGGCGAGGAGCTGTTTTTT.

The V call is TRBV19, the J call TRBJ1-1; TRBD1 agrees at 8 bases. The germline CDR1 and CDR2 sequences are LNHDA and SQIVND (reference sequence). CDR3 length: 15 amino acids. V was clipped by 5 bases and J by 1 base; unmatched bases: 6. CDR3 nucleotide sequence: TGTGCCAGTAGTCCGGACAGGGCGGGGAACACTGAAGCTTTCTTT. Translating it yields CASSPDRAGNTEAFF.

The CDR3 region has the DNA TGTGCCAGCTACAGGGGGGGCACTGAAGCTTTCTTT. Amino acids: CASYRGGTEAFF. The chain uses TRBV2 and TRBJ1-1; TRBD1 agrees at 8 bases. Losses at the gene ends were 8 bases for V and 4 bases for J; bases not matched to a gene: 3. The germline CDR1 and CDR2 sequences are SNHLY and FYNNEI. This CDR3 is 12 amino acids long.

The chain employs TRBV29-1 and TRBJ2-1; 8 bases map to TRBD1. The CDR3 has 15 amino acids. The germline CDR1 and CDR2 sequences are SQVTM and ANQGSEA. The junction had 10 bases not matched to a gene; V was cut back by 2 bases and J by 7 bases. The CDR3 sequence is CSVESRDRTLNEQFF. CDR3 nucleotide sequence: TGCAGCGTTGAAAGCCGGGACAGGACGTTAAATGAGCAGTTCTTC.

The chain uses TRBV6-5 and TRBJ1-1; D may be TRBD1 (6 bases). The CDR3 has 13 residues. With 5 bases removed from V and 3 bases from J, the gap between germline ends came to 10 bases. The germline V gene encodes CDR1 MNHEY and CDR2 SVGAGI. The chain's CDR3 is CASSIDRYTEAFF. The CDR3 coding sequence is TGTGCCAGCAGTATCGACAGGTACACTGAAGCTTTCTTT.

This clone is a singleton in its sample. The rearrangement uses TRBV15 and TRBJ2-3; 7 nucleotides match TRBD1. V shed 5 bases and J 3 bases; nucleotides not matched to a gene: 8. Germline V gene sequence: CDR1 LNHNV, CDR2 YYDKDF (reference sequence). CDR3 length equals 15 residues. The CDR3 spells CATSQRGRGTDTQYF. CDR3 nucleotide sequence: TGTGCCACCAGCCAGAGGGGGCGCGGGACAGATACGCAGTATTTT.